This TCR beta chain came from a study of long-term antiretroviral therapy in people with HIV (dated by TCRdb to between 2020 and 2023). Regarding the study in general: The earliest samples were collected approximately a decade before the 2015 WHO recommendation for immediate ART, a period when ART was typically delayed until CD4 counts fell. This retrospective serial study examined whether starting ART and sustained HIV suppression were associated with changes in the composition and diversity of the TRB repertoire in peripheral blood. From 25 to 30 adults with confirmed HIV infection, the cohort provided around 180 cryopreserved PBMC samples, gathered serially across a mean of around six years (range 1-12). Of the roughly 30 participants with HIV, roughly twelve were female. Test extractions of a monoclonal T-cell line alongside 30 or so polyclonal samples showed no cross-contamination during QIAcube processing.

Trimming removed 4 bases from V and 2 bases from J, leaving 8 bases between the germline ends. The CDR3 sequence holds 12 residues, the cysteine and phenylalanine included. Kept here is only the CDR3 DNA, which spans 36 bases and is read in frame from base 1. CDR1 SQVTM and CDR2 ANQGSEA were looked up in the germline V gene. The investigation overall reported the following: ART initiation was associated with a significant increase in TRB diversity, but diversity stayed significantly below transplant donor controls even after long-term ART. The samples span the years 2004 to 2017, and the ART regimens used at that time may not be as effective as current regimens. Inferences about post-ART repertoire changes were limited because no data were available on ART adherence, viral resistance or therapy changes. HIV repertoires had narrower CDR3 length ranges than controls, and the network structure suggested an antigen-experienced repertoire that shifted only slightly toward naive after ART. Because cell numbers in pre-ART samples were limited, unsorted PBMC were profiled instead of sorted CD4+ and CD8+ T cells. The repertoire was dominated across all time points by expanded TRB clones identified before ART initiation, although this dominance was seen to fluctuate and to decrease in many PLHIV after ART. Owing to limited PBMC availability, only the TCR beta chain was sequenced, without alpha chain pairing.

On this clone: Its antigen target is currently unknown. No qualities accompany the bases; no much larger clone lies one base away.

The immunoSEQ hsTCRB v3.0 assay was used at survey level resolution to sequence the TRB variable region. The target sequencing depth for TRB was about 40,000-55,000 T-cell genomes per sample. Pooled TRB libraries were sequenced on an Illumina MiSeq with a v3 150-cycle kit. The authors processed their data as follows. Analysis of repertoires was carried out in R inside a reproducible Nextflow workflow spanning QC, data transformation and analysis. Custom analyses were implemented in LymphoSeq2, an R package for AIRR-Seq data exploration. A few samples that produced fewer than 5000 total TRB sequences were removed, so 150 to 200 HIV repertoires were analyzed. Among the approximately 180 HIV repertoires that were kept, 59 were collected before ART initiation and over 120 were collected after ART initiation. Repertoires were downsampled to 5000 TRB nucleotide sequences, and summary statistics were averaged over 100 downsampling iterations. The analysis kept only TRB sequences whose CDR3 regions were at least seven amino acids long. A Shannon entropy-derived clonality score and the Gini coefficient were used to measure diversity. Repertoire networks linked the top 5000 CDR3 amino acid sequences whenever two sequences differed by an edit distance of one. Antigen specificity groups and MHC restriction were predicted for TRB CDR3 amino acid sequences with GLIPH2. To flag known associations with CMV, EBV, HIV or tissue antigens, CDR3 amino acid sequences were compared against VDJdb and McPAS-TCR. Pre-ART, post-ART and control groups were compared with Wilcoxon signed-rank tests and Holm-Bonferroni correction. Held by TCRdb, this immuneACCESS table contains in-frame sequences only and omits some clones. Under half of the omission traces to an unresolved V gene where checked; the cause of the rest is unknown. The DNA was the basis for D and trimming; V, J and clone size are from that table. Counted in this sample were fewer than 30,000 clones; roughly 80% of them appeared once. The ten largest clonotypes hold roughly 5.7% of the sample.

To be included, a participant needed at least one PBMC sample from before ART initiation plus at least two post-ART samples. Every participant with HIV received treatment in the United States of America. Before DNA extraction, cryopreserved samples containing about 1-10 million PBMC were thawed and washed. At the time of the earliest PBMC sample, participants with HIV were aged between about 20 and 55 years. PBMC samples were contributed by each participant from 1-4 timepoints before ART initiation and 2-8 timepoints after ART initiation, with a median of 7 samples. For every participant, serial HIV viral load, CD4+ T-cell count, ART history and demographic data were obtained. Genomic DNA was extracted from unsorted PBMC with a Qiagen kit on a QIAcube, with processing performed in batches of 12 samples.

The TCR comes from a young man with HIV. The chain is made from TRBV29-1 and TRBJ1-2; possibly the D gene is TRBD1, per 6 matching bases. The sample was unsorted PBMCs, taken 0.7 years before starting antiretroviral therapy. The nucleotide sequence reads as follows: TGCAGCGTTGTTGACAGGAACTATGGCTACACCTTC. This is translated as CSVVDRNYGYTF.